Each of the 27 T cell receptor beta chains below was sequenced from the same sample in a study of T cell repertoires in cytomegalovirus infection (dated by TCRdb to the late 2010s). Which antigens these TCRs recognize remains unknown. Sample treatment or condition, as interpreted from the label and publication: in vitro stimulation with specific CMV peptide epitopes to enrich CMV-specific T cells. Instrument on record: Illumina HiSeq 1500. TCRdb reworked the public reads: Q25 trimming with fastp, MiXCR clone assembly, productive beta chains retained. Each CDR3 protein appears once, grouped with its most common genes and DNA. This sample is represented by 900,000 to 950,000 distinct CDR3 sequences; approximately 31% of them were singletons. The ten largest clones represent roughly 12% of the sample. Sequencing was performed on cultured CD8+ T cells from PBMCs, taken from culture after CMV antigen stimulation. The source of these receptors is a human donor in good health (CMV status not recorded). Some clones in this sample may be carry-over from other donors' samples.

This clonotype was recorded a few times. The chain carries TRBV7-9 and TRBJ2-2, with D possibly being TRBD1 or TRBD2 (5 bases each). The CDR3 runs 17 residues. V was trimmed by 4 bases and J by 0 bases, leaving 15 bases between them. The germline V gene has CDR1 SEHNR and CDR2 FQNEAQ (reference sequence). The CDR3 DNA reads as TGTGCCAGCAGCTCCCCCTCCCTGGGACCGAACACCGGGGAGCTGTTTTTT. It yields the protein CASSSPSLGPNTGELFF.

The V call is TRBV12-3 or TRBV12-4, the J call TRBJ1-5; a possible D gene is TRBD1 (5 bases). V was clipped by 6 bases and J by 9 bases, with 12 bases between them. CDR3 length: 12 amino acids. CDR3 region: CASSSSGRPQHF. DNA of the CDR3: TGTGCCAGCAGCTCCTCGGGGCGGCCCCAGCATTTT.

In its sample, this clonotype was seen many times. The genes are TRBV6-1 and TRBJ1-5; D not certain. The ends were cut back, 2 bases at V and 0 bases at J, with 17 bases in the middle. This CDR3 region has 18 residues. Germline-derived CDR1 and CDR2 are MNHNS and SASEGT. CDR3 DNA sequence: TGTGCCAGCAGTGAACGCAACCGCTACTATAATAGCAATCAGCCCCAGCATTTT. Its translation is CASSERNRYYNSNQPQHF.

V and J are TRBV3-1 and TRBJ1-2, with D perhaps TRBD1 (5 bases). Per the germline V gene, CDR1 is LGHDT and CDR2 is YNNKEL (reference sequence). The V gene lost 0 bases and the J gene lost 5 bases, with 16 bases spanning the gap. This CDR3 has 16 amino acids. CDR3 nucleotide sequence: TGTGCCAGCAGCCAAGATGGGGACCTGCTGGATTATGGCTACACCTTC. This codes for CASSQDGDLLDYGYTF.

On this clonotype: One base away lies a much larger clone, so this may be a sequencing read error. The chain employs TRBV27 and TRBJ2-1; the match to TRBD1 covers 9 bases. There are 15 residues in the CDR3. The germline CDR1 and CDR2 sequences are MNHEY and SMNVEV (reference sequence). The CDR3 is CASSLPGQGNNVQFF. The DNA of the CDR3 is TGTGCCAGCAGTCTCCCGGGACAGGGAAACAATGTGCAGTTCTTC.

This clonotype has just a few counts. This chain uses TRBV7-3 with TRBJ2-7, with D perhaps TRBD1 or TRBD2 (5 bases each). Trimming cost V 5 bases and J 4 bases, with 21 bases left between them. CDR1 and CDR2 (germline): SGHTA, FQGTGA. The CDR3 runs to 16 residues. The CDR3 sequence: CASSPGRDASQYEQYV. The CDR3 nucleotides are TGTGCCAGCAGCCCCGGAAGGGACGCCTCGCAGTACGAGCAGTACGTC.

This clonotype was counted only a few times. This sequence joins TRBV11-1 and TRBJ2-3, with a possible D match to TRBD2 (6 bases). Per the germline V gene, CDR1 is SGHAT and CDR2 is FQDESV (reference sequence). Between the trimmed V and J ends, which lost 9 bases and 3 bases, there was a span of 13 bases. The CDR3 extends over 13 amino acids. CDR3 protein: CASRFGGTDTQYF. The CDR3, as DNA: TGTGCCAGTAGATTTGGGGGGACAGATACGCAGTATTTT.

CDR3 in DNA: TGTGCCAGCAGTACAGGAGAGTGGCAGCCCCAGCATTTT. It translates to CASSTGEWQPQHF. This rearrangement joins TRBV27 to TRBJ1-5; D might be TRBD1 (5 bases). With 5 bases removed from V and 7 bases from J, the gap between germline ends came to 12 bases. Germline-derived CDR1 and CDR2 are MNHEY and SMNVEV (reference sequence). This CDR3 comprises 13 residues.

Points on this clonotype: A read error may produce the germline difference seen at one junction end. The chain employs TRBV28 and TRBJ1-2; possible D gene TRBD1, 5 bases. The germline V gene encodes CDR1 MDHEN and CDR2 SYDVKM. There are 15 residues in the CDR3. This CDR3 reads CAASLENTGFYDYTF. CDR3 nucleotides: TGTGCCGCTAGCTTGGAAAATACAGGATTTTATGACTACACCTTC.

The chain is built from TRBV7-8 and TRBJ2-1, with D perhaps TRBD1 or TRBD2 (5 bases each). The germline CDR1 and CDR2 sequences are SGHVS and FQNEAQ. Trimming cost V 5 bases and J 3 bases, with 17 bases left between them. This CDR3 is 16 amino acids long. CDR3: CASSPSGAGHYNEQFF. The CDR3 DNA is TGTGCCAGCAGCCCGAGTGGGGCGGGCCACTACAATGAGCAGTTCTTC. The whole variable domain, filled in from reference TRBV7-8 and TRBJ2-1, reads GAGVSQSPRYKVAKRGQDVALRCDPISGHVSLFWYQQALGQGPEFLTYFQNEAQLDKSGLPSDRFFAERPEGSVSTLKIQRTQQEDSAVYLCASSPSGAGHYNEQFFGPGTRLTVL.

The chain joins TRBV7-8 to TRBJ1-2, with TRBD1 matching over 11 bases. The CDR3 is made up of 16 amino acids. Germline values: CDR1 SGHVS, CDR2 FQNEAQ. J was trimmed by 5 bases and V by 5 bases; bases with no gene match: 10. The CDR3 coding sequence is TGTGCCAGCAGCATCGGACAGGGGGCGCCCCGGTATGGCTACACCTTC. This encodes CASSIGQGAPRYGYTF.

The chain has TRBV12-3 or TRBV12-4 and TRBJ1-1; no firm D call. The germline V and J ends were trimmed by 5 bases and 3 bases, with 13 bases remaining between them. CDR3 length: 14 residues. The CDR3 nucleotides are TGTGCCAGCAGTCTGCCCGGGTCCCACACTGAAGCTTTCTTT. Translation gives CASSLPGSHTEAFF.

V is TRBV5-6 and J is TRBJ2-1; D perhaps matches TRBD1 (6 bases). The CDR3 is 13 amino acids. V dropped 4 bases and J dropped 8 bases, with 13 bases sitting between them. CDR1 SGHDT and CDR2 YYEEEE come from the germline V gene. The CDR3 DNA reads as TGTGCCAGCAGCCCGCCAGGGGCGGATGAGCAGTTCTTC. It specifies CASSPPGADEQFF. Based on the CDR3 plus reference TRBV5-6 and TRBJ2-1, the full variable domain is DAGVTQSPTHLIKTRGQQVTLRCSPKSGHDTVSWYQQALGQGPQFIFQYYEEEERQRGNFPDRFSGHQFPNYSSELNVNALLLGDSALYLCASSPPGADEQFFGPGTRLTVL.

The chain carries TRBV29-1 and TRBJ1-1, with TRBD1 identical over 7 bases. The CDR3 totals 14 residues. Per germline, CDR1 SQVTM and CDR2 ANQGSEA. Trimming removed 8 bases from V and 1 base from J; junction bases left unmatched: 10. The chain's CDR3 is CSLRWDRGNTEAFF. The CDR3 bases are TGCAGCCTCAGATGGGACAGAGGGAACACTGAAGCTTTCTTT.

There are many counts of this clonotype. The chain has TRBV12-3 or TRBV12-4 and TRBJ1-1, with D tentatively TRBD1 (5 bases). Trimming took 4 bases from V and 4 from J, leaving 13 bases between them. The CDR3 is 14 residues long. The CDR3 here is CASSYVGVGTEAFF. The CDR3 DNA follows: TGTGCCAGCAGTTACGTAGGGGTGGGCACTGAAGCTTTCTTT.

The chain carries TRBV10-3 and TRBJ1-2; D perhaps matches TRBD1 (5 bases). The germline V gene has CDR1 ENHRY and CDR2 SYGVKD. The CDR3 runs to 16 residues. Trimming took off 1 base at V and 6 bases at J, with 18 bases between the two ends. The CDR3 DNA follows: TGTGCCATCAGTGAGTTGCAGGGTTCGATTCGAAATGGCTACACCTTC. Its protein product is CAISELQGSIRNGYTF.

This clonotype was picked up a small number of times. The chain recombines TRBV7-9 with TRBJ2-5, with 10 bases lining up with TRBD1. Germline V CDR1 and CDR2: SEHNR, FQNEAQ (reference sequence). This CDR3 contains 15 residues. Trimming took 5 bases from V and 5 from J; bases not matched to a gene: 8. Here the CDR3 DNA reads TGTGCCAGCAGCATCGGACAGGGGGTTTTGGAGACCCAGTACTTC. Translated, it gives CASSIGQGVLETQYF.

This clonotype was found many times. The chain employs TRBV5-4 and TRBJ2-7, with 8 bases identical to TRBD1. The CDR3 loop spans 14 amino acids. In germline, CDR1 is SGHNT, CDR2 YYREEE (reference sequence). Germline trimming cut 3 bases from V and 2 bases from J; bases unmatched to any gene: 4. CDR3 DNA: TGTGCCAGCAGCTCCGGGACAGGCCCCTACGAGCAGTACGTC. Protein: CASSSGTGPYEQYV.

This clonotype was counted a few times. This sequence joins TRBV6-6 and TRBJ1-5; a possible D gene is TRBD1 (6 bases). The CDR3 length is 14 residues. The V and J ends lost 8 bases and 3 bases respectively, with 14 bases between them. Germline V lookup: CDR1 MNHNY, CDR2 SVGAGI (reference sequence). CDR3 nucleotide sequence: TGTGCCAGCGCCTACAGGGAGAACAATCAGCCCCAGCATTTT. It yields the protein CASAYRENNQPQHF.

V and J are TRBV24-1 and TRBJ1-5; D may be TRBD1 (5 bases). Germline loops: CDR1 KGHDR, CDR2 SFDVKD. The CDR3 contains 15 residues. The V gene lost 5 bases and the J gene lost 3 bases, with 13 bases spanning the gap. CDR3 protein: CATSGLGVNNQPQHF. The CDR3, as DNA: TGTGCCACCAGTGGACTGGGGGTTAACAATCAGCCCCAGCATTTT.

The V call is TRBV20-1, the J call TRBJ1-2; tentatively, D is TRBD1 (5 bases). This CDR3 has 14 residues. Germline assignment: CDR1 DFQATT and CDR2 SNEGSKA (reference sequence). Trimming shortened V by 3 bases and J by 0 bases, and 11 bases separated the two germline ends. DNA for the CDR3: TGCAGTGCTAGGGGGCACATAGCTAACTATGGCTACACCTTC. Translation: CSARGHIANYGYTF.

This clonotype turned up a few times. In DNA, the CDR3 is TGTGCCAGCAGATGGGACAGGGAGAGCTCTGGGGCCAACGTCCTGACTTTC. This gives the protein CASRWDRESSGANVLTF. The chain employs TRBV2 and TRBJ2-6, with 9 bases identical to TRBD1. From germline, CDR1 is SNHLY and CDR2 FYNNEI. The CDR3 loop spans 17 amino acids. Losses at the gene ends were 6 bases for V and 0 bases for J; bases not matched to a gene: 6.

As regards this clonotype: A much larger clone is a single base away; this may be a read error. The chain couples TRBV7-2 to TRBJ2-7, with a tentative D call TRBD2 (5 bases). CDR3 length: 14 residues. Germline values: CDR1 SGHTA, CDR2 FQGNSA. The CDR3 DNA reads as TGTGCCAGCAGCTTAGGGAGGTACTCCTACGAGCGGTACTTC. This translates into CASSLGRYSYERYF.

This clonotype was counted a few times. This chain uses TRBV27 with TRBJ2-2; D possibly uses TRBD1 or TRBD2 (6 bases each). Trimming pared 7 bases from V and 3 bases from J, leaving 21 bases between. Germline V lookup: CDR1 MNHEY, CDR2 SMNVEV (reference sequence). This CDR3 region has 17 residues. CDR3 DNA sequence: TGTGCCAGCAAATCGGTTCGGGGGCGTTCTTACACCGGGGAGCTGTTTTTT. Protein: CASKSVRGRSYTGELFF.

At least ten counts were recorded for this clonotype. V and J are TRBV7-2 and TRBJ2-3; D not certain. Germline V gives CDR1 SGHTA, CDR2 FQGNSA. V gave up 3 bases and J gave up 2 bases, with 6 bases separating them. This CDR3 has 13 amino acids. The CDR3 loop reads CASSLLHTDTQYF. The CDR3, as DNA: TGTGCCAGCAGCTTGCTCCACACAGATACGCAGTATTTT.

The chain is built from TRBV27 and TRBJ1-3; 8 nucleotides match TRBD1. This CDR3 has 14 residues. Germline V lookup: CDR1 MNHEY, CDR2 SMNVEV (reference sequence). After removal of 5 bases from V and 0 bases from J, the junction contained 0 bases not matched to a gene. CDR3 loop: CASSTGGSGNTIYF. Here the CDR3 DNA reads TGTGCCAGCAGTACAGGGGGCTCTGGAAACACCATATATTTT.

This clonotype was observed a handful of times. The CDR3 reads CASSENYGYTF. CDR3 DNA: TGTGCCAGCAGTGAAAACTATGGCTACACCTTC. The J gene is TRBJ1-2, the V gene TRBV6-4; D gene uncertain. Germline CDR1 reads MRHNA; CDR2 reads SNTAGT. V was clipped by 3 bases and J by 2 bases, with 1 base between them. This CDR3 region has 11 residues.